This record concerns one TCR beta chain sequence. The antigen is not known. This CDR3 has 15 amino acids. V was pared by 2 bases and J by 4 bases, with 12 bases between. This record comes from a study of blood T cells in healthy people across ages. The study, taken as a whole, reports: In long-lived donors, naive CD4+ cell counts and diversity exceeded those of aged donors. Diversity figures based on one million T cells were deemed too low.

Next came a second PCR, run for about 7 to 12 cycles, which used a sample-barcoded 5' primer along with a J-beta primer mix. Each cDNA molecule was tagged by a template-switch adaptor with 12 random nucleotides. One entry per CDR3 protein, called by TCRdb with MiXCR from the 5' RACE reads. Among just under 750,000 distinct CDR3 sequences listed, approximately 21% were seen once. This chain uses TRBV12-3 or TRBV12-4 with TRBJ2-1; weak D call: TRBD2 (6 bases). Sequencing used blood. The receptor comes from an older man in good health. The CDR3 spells CASSLWEAGYNEQFF. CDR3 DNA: TGTGCCAGCAGTTTATGGGAGGCCGGGTACAATGAGCAGTTCTTC.